A single sample is the source of the 3 T cell receptor beta chains below, sequenced in a study of blood T cell repertoires in COVID-19. Only in-frame clones appear in the TCRdb table, and some are missing; sequencing was by immunoSEQ multiplex PCR. This table has around 20,000 clones, approximately 87% appearing once. The specimen sequenced was peripheral blood. All receptors come from a human donor in a cohort sampled during active COVID-19.

This clone occurred once. The rearrangement uses TRBV11-2 and TRBJ2-1; no firm D call. The ends were cut back, 5 bases at V and 7 bases at J, with 15 bases in the middle. Germline lookup yields CDR1 SGHAT and CDR2 FQNNGV. The CDR3 consists of 14 residues. CDR3 residues: CASSQLVESNEQFF. CDR3 sequence (DNA): TGTGCCAGCAGCCAGTTGGTGGAGAGTAATGAGCAGTTCTTC.

The V and J genes are TRBV5-4 and TRBJ2-5; 14 bases fit TRBD2. CDR3 length: 16 amino acids. Unmatched junction bases numbered 5, after V lost 2 bases and J lost 5 bases. Germline assignment: CDR1 SGHNT and CDR2 YYREEE (reference sequence). The CDR3 protein is CASSLGTSGSLETQYF. CDR3 DNA sequence: TGTGCCAGCAGCTTAGGGACTAGCGGGAGTCTGGAGACCCAGTACTTC. The complete variable domain, with remaining parts taken from reference TRBV5-4 and TRBJ2-5, reads ETGVTQSPTHLIKTRGQQVTLRCSSQSGHNTVSWYQQALGQGPQFIFQYYREEENGRGNFPPRFSGLQFPNYSSELNVNALELDDSALYLCASSLGTSGSLETQYFGPGTRLLVL.

This chain connects TRBV10-3 to TRBJ1-2, with 10 bases matching TRBD1. The J segment lost 0 bases and the V segment lost 3 bases, leaving 7 bases of the junction unmatched. This CDR3 is built from 17 residues. CDR1 is ENHRY, CDR2 SYGVKD, per germline. For the CDR3, the DNA is TGTGCCATCAGTGACACCCGGACAGGGGGAGCTAACTATGGCTACACCTTC. This sequence encodes CAISDTRTGGANYGYTF.